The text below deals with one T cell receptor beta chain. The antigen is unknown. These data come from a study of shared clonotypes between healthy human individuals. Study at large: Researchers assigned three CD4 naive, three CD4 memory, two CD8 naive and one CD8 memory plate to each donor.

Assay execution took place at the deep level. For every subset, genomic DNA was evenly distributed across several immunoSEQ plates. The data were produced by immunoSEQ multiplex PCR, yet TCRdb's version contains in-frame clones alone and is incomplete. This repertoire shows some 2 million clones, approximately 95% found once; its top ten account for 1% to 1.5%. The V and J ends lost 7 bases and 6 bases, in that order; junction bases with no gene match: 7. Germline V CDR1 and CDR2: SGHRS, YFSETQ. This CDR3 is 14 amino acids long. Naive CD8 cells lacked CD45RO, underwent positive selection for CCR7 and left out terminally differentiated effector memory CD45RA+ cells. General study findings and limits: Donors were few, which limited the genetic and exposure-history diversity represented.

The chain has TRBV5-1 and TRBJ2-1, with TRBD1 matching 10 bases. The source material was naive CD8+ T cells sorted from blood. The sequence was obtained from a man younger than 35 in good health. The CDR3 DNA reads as TGCGCCAGCGGGGACAGGGGAAGTTTCAATGAGCAGTTCTTC. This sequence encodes CASGDRGSFNEQFF.